This T cell receptor beta chain comes out of a study of T cell changes during pregnancy in multiple sclerosis. This clone appeared once. The data were produced by immunoSEQ multiplex PCR, yet TCRdb's version contains in-frame clones alone and is incomplete. The table lists 100,000 or so clones, around 93% of them singletons. CDR3 size: 14 residues. Looked up from germline, CDR1 is MNHEY and CDR2 is SMNVEV (reference sequence). V was cut by 2 bases and J by 3 bases, with 8 bases left in between. The source was peripheral blood, collected before pregnancy. The chain couples TRBV27 to TRBJ1-3; tentatively, D is TRBD1 (6 bases). The source is a female donor with multiple sclerosis, enrolled in a pregnancy study. CDR3 loop: CASSLGGFGNTIYF. DNA of the CDR3: TGTGCCAGCAGTTTAGGGGGCTTTGGAAACACCATATATTTT.